This T cell receptor (beta chain) comes out of a study of PD-L1 blockade in urothelial cancer. As for the study in general: Once treatment had started, blood was analyzed at 3 weeks (second dose) and again at 6 weeks.

This clone was detected only once. Assay: immunoSEQ multiplex PCR; the TCRdb copy retains only in-frame clones and omits some. The sample holds about 84,000 clones; roughly 90% are singletons and the top ten take 8% to 9.5%. Germline V gene data show CDR1 as MNHNY and CDR2 as SVGAGI (reference sequence). The length of the CDR3 is 15 residues. The V gene end was trimmed by 0 bases and the J gene end by 7 bases; junction bases not matched to a gene: 5. Sequenced material: PBMCs, taken around atezolizumab (anti-PD-L1) treatment. This chain connects TRBV6-6 to TRBJ2-4; the match to TRBD2 covers 8 bases. This sequence was found in a man aged 55-75 years with urothelial cancer. The CDR3 region has the DNA TGTGCCAGCAGTTACTCTCGGACTAGCAACAACATTCAGTACTTC. Translated, it gives CASSYSRTSNNIQYF.